This T cell receptor (beta chain) appears in the sequencing data of a study of blood T cells in healthy people across ages. Alongside a J-beta primer mix, a sample-barcoded 5' primer served in a second PCR lasting about 7 to 12 cycles. TCRdb independently ran MiXCR on the 5' RACE reads; one entry per CDR3 protein. The repertoire holds about 800,000 distinct CDR3 sequences, around 25% seen once, with roughly 3.8% in the top ten. V trimming: 2 bases; J trimming: 7 bases; junction bases outside the gene matches: 1. The CDR3 has 12 residues. Per the germline V gene, CDR1 is MNHEY and CDR2 is SVGAGI. Donors were healthy Caucasian individuals from Russia aged about 6 to 95. This clonotype occurred a few times. This sample also belongs to another study, concerning T cells of mothers and their children. That work contributes: Samples came from a few healthy Caucasian mothers and their six children. Biologically related mothers and children overlapped slightly more than unrelated pairs, a non-significant difference.

The origin of this receptor is a boy aged 10-17 years in good health. This chain joins TRBV6-5 and TRBJ1-1; 7 bases map to TRBD1. The specimen sequenced was blood. The DNA of the CDR3 is TGTGCCAGCAGTTACCACAGGGGTGAAGCTTTCTTT. It yields the protein CASSYHRGEAFF.